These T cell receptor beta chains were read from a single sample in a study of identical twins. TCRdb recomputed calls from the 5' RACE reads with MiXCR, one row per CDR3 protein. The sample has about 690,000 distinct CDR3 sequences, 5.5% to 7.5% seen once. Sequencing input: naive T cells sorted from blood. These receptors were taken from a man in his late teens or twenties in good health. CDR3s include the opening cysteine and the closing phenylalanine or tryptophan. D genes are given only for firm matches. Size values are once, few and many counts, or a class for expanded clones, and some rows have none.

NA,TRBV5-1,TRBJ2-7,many,CASSLGPDYEQYF,TGCGCCAGCAGCTTGGGTCCGGACTACGAGCAGTACTTC
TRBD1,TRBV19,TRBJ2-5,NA,CASSGTVEETQYF,TGTGCCAGTAGCGGGACAGTAGAAGAGACCCAGTACTTC
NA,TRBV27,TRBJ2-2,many,CASSPRLMSAGELFF,TGTGCCAGCAGTCCCCGACTAATGTCGGCCGGGGAGCTGTTTTTT
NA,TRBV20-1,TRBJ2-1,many,CSARALAYNNEQFF,TGCAGTGCTAGAGCACTAGCTTATAACAATGAGCAGTTCTTC
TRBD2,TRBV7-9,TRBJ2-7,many,CASSLVASGGIYEQYF,TGTGCCAGCAGCTTAGTGGCTAGCGGGGGGATCTACGAGCAGTACTTC
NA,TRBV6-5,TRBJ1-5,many,CASSFYPDQPQHF,TGTGCCAGCAGTTTTTATCCGGATCAGCCCCAGCATTTT
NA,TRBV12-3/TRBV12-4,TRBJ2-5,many,CASSFHSPEETQYF,TGTGCCAGCAGTTTTCATTCCCCCGAAGAGACCCAGTACTTC
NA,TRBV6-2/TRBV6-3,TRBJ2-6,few,CASNGDLTFSGANVLTF,TGTGCCAGCAACGGGGATCTCACATTCTCTGGGGCCAACGTCCTGACTTTC
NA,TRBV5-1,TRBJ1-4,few,CASSLVAATNEKLFF,TGCGCCAGCAGCTTGGTGGCCGCAACTAATGAAAAACTGTTTTTT
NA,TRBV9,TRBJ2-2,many,CASEGRENTGELFF,TGTGCCAGCGAGGGCAGGGAGAACACCGGGGAGCTGTTTTTT
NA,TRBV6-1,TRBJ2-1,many,CASIYNEQFF,TGTGCCAGCATTTACAATGAGCAGTTCTTC
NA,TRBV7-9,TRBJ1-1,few,CASSLRADQAFF,TGTGCCAGCAGCTTACGCGCAGACCAAGCTTTCTTT
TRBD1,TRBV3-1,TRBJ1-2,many,CASSLHRGAGGYGYTF,TGTGCCAGCAGCCTGCACAGGGGCGCTGGGGGATATGGCTACACCTTC
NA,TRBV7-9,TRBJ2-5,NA,CASSQGPTGETQYF,TGTGCCAGCAGCCAGGGCCCTACCGGAGAGACCCAGTACTTC
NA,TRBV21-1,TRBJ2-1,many,CASSNRASPNEQFF,TGTGCCAGCAGCAATAGGGCTAGCCCGAATGAGCAGTTCTTC
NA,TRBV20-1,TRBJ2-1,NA,CSARETGPRDNEQFF,TGCAGTGCTAGAGAAACGGGGCCAAGGGACAATGAGCAGTTCTTC
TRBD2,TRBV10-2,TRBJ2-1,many,CASRGLAGGYSYNEQFF,TGCGCCAGCAGGGGACTAGCGGGAGGTTACTCCTACAATGAGCAGTTCTTC